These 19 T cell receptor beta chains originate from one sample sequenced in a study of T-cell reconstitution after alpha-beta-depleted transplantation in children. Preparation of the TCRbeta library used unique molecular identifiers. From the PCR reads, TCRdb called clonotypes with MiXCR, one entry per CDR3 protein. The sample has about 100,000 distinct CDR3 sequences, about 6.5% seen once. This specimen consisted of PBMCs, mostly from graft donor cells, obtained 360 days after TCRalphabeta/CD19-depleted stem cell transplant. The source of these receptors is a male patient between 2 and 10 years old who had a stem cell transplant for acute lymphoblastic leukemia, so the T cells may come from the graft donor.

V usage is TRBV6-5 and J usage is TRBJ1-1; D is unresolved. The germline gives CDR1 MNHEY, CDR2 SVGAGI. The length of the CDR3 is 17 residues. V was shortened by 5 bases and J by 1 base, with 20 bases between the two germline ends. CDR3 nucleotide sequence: TGTGCCAGCAGTCCTTTCGGGGTTTTTCGGAAGAACACTGAAGCTTTCTTT. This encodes CASSPFGVFRKNTEAFF.

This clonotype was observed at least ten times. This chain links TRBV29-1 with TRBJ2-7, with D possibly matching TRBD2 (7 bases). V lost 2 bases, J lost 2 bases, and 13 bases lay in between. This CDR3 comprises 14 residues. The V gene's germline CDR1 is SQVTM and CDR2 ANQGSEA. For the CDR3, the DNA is TGCAGCGTTGAAACGGGGGGCTCACCCTACGAGCAGTACTTC. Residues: CSVETGGSPYEQYF.

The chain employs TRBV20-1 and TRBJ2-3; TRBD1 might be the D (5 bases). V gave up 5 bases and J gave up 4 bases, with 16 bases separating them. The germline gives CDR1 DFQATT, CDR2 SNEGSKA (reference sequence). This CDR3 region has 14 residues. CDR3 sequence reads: CSAPRRGSADTQYF. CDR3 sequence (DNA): TGCAGTGCTCCCCGAAGGGGCAGCGCAGATACGCAGTATTTT.

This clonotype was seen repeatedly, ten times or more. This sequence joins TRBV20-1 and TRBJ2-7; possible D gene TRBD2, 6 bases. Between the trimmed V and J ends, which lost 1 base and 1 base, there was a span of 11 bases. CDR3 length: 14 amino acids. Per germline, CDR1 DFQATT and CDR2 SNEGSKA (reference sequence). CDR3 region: CSARVTSHSYEQYF. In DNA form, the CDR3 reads TGCAGTGCTAGAGTAACTAGCCATTCCTACGAGCAGTACTTC.

The CDR3 DNA follows: TGTGCCAGCAGTTTAGACAGATACAATGAGCAGTTCTTC. Protein sequence: CASSLDRYNEQFF. V gene TRBV12-3 or TRBV12-4 combines with J gene TRBJ2-1; the D is unclear. The CDR3 spans 13 residues. V lost 1 base and J lost 4, with 5 bases in between.

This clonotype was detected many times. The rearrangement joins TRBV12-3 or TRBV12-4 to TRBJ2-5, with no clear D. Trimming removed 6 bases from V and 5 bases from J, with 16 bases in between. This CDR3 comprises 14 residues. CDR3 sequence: CASSSTARTETQYF. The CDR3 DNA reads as TGTGCCAGCAGCTCCACGGCAAGGACGGAGACCCAGTACTTC.

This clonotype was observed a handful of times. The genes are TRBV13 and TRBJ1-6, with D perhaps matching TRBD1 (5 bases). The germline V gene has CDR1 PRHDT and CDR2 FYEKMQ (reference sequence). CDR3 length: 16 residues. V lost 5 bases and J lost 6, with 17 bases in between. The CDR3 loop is CASSLRVGGGNSPLHF. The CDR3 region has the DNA TGTGCCAGCAGCCTCCGTGTGGGGGGAGGTAATTCACCCCTCCACTTT.

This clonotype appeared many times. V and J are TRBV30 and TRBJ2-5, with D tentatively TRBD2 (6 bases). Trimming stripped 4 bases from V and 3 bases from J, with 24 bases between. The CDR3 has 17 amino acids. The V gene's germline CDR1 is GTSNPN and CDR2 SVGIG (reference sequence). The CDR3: CAWTIKLGLSWEETQYF. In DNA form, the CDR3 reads TGTGCCTGGACAATTAAGCTGGGACTCAGTTGGGAAGAGACCCAGTACTTC.

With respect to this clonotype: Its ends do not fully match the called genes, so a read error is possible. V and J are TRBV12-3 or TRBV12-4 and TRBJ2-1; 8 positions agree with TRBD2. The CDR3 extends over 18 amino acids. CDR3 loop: CAISSLGRAGADNNEQFF. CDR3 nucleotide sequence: TGTGCCATCAGTTCCCTCGGGAGAGCGGGAGCAGATAACAATGAGCAGTTCTTC.

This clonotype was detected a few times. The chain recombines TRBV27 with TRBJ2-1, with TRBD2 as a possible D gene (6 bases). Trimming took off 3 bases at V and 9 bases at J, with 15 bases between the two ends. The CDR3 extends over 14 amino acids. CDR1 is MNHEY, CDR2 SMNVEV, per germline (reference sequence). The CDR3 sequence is CASSFGGKGIEQFF. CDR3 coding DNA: TGTGCCAGCAGTTTCGGCGGGAAAGGGATTGAGCAGTTCTTC.

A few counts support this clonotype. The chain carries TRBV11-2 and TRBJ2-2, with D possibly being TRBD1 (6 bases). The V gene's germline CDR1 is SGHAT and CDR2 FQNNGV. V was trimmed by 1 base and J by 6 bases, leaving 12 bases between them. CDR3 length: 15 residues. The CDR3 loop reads CASSLGGPGPGELFF. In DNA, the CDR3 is TGTGCCAGCAGCTTAGGGGGGCCAGGGCCCGGGGAGCTGTTTTTT.

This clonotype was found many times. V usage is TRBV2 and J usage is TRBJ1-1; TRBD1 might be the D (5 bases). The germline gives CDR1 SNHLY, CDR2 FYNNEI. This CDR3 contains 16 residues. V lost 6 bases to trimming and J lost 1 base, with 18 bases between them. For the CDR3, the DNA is TGTGCCAGCAGCGATATTCCGGGACGGTGGAACACTGAAGCTTTCTTT. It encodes CASSDIPGRWNTEAFF.

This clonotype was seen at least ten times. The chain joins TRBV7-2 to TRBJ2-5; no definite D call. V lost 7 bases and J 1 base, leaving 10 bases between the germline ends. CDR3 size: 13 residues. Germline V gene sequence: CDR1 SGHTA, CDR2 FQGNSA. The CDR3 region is CASKGMIQETQYF. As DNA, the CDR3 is TGTGCCAGCAAAGGAATGATCCAAGAGACCCAGTACTTC. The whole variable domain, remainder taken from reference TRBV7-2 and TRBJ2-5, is GAGVSQSPSNKVTEKGKDVELRCDPISGHTALYWYRQSLGQGLEFLIYFQGNSAPDKSGLPSDRFSAERTGGSVSTLTIQRTQQEDSAVYLCASKGMIQETQYFGPGTRLLVL.

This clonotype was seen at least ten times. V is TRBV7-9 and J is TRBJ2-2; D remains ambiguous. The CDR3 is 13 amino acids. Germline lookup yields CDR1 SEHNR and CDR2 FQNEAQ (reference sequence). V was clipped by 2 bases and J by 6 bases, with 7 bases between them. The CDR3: CASSLSSAGELFF. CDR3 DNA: TGTGCCAGCAGCTTAAGCAGTGCCGGGGAGCTGTTTTTT.

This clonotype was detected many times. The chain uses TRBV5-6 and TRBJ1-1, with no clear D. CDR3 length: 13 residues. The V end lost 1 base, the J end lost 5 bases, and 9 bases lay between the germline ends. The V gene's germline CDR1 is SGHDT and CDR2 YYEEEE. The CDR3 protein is CASSLIGKTEAFF. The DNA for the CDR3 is TGTGCCAGCAGCTTGATTGGGAAGACTGAAGCTTTCTTT.

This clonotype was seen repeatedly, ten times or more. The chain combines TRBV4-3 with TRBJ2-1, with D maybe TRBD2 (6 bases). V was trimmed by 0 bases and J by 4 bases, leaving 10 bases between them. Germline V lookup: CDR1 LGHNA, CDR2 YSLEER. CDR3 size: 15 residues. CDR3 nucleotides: TGCGCCAGCAGCCAAGACGGCGGGACTTACAATGAGCAGTTCTTC. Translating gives CASSQDGGTYNEQFF.

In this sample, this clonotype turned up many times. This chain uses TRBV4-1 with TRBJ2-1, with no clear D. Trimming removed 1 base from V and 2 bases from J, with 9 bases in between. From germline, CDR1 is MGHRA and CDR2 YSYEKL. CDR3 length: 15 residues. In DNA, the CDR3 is TGCGCCAGCAGCCAAGTGCCAGCGACCTACAATGAGCAGTTCTTC. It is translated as CASSQVPATYNEQFF.

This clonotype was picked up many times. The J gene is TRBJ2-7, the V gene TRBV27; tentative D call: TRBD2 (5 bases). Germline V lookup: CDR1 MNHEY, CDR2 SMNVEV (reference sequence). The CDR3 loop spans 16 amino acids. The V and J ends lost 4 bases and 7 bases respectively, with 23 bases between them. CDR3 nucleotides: TGTGCCAGCAGTTCGTTAGGTTACGGACTTTCGGGGGAGCAGTACTTC. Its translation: CASSSLGYGLSGEQYF.

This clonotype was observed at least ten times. The CDR3 sequence is CSARERAGGEQFF. CDR3 DNA: TGCAGTGCTAGAGAACGAGCGGGGGGCGAGCAGTTCTTC. J is TRBJ2-1 and V is TRBV20-1; 9 nucleotides match TRBD2. CDR1 is DFQATT, CDR2 SNEGSKA, per germline (reference sequence). Trimming cost V 0 bases and J 10 bases; bases outside gene matches: 4. This CDR3 spans 13 amino acids.